This T cell receptor beta chain originates from a study of cytomegalovirus exposure and HLA in healthy donors. Findings and limits, study-wide: It was in a later analysis that TCR association rates were seen to vary by HLA locus, highest for DRB1 and lowest for HLA-C. TCR beta V segments were, for the most part, productive about 87% or about 30% of the time in an earlier analysis.

Unrecorded immune exposure was likely among donors, who were nominally healthy when sampled. Primers included in the PCR were 60 Vbeta and 13 Jbeta primers. Produced via immunoSEQ multiplex PCR; TCRdb's table is partial and in-frame only. The sample carries 150,000 to 200,000 clones, around 78% recorded once. CDR1 and CDR2 from the germline V gene are SGHAT and FQNNGV. V was pared by 3 bases and J by 2 bases, with 8 bases between. This CDR3 is built from 14 residues. On this clone: Its target is unknown.

V gene TRBV11-2 combines with J gene TRBJ2-1; D possibly corresponds to TRBD2 (5 bases). The sequenced sample was PBMCs. The receptor was derived from a man aged 25-45 years in good health and CMV-seronegative. The CDR3 DNA sequence: TGTGCCAGCAGCTTGGACGGGGCCTACAATGAGCAGTTCTTC. Protein: CASSLDGAYNEQFF. The full variable domain, in which reference TRBV11-2 and TRBJ2-1 provide the parts outside the CDR3, is EAGVAQSPRYKIIEKRQSVAFWCNPISGHATLYWYQQILGQGPKLLIQFQNNGVVDDSQLPKDRFSAERLKGVDSTLKIQPAKLEDSAVYLCASSLDGAYNEQFFGPGTRLTVL.